Each of the 18 T cell receptor beta chains below was sequenced from the same sample in a study of T-cell reconstitution after alpha-beta-depleted transplantation in children. Preparation of the TCRbeta library involved a method that used unique molecular identifiers. TCRdb reanalysed the PCR reads using MiXCR and keeps one entry per CDR3 protein. The data hold 610,000 or so distinct CDR3 sequences, with approximately 30% observed a single time. The sequenced sample was PBMCs, obtained before TCRalphabeta/CD19-depleted stem cell transplant. The receptor source for this set is a boy under three years old with Wiskott-Aldrich syndrome, due to receive a stem cell transplant.

The chain joins TRBV9 to TRBJ2-3; 8 bases fit TRBD1. V lost 4 bases to trimming and J lost 2 bases; unmatched junction nucleotides: 3. This CDR3 has 14 residues. Looked up from germline, CDR1 is SGDLS and CDR2 is YYNGEE. The CDR3: CASSPRGHTDTQYF. As DNA, the CDR3 is TGTGCCAGCAGCCCCAGGGGGCACACAGATACGCAGTATTTT.

This clonotype showed up just a few times. V usage is TRBV9 and J usage is TRBJ2-1; 8 nucleotides line up with TRBD2. J lost 4 bases, V lost 3 bases, and 9 bases had no gene match. The CDR3 is made up of 16 amino acids. Germline CDR1 and CDR2: SGDLS and YYNGEE. This chain's CDR3 is CASSAPGLGFYNEQFF. The CDR3 DNA reads TGTGCCAGCAGCGCCCCGGGACTAGGTTTTTACAATGAGCAGTTCTTC.

This clonotype was counted a few times. The chain carries TRBV12-3 or TRBV12-4 and TRBJ1-1; TRBD1 might be the D (5 bases). The CDR3 has 11 residues. V was cut by 5 bases and J by 6 bases, with 7 bases left in between. CDR3: CASSATAEAFF. CDR3 nucleotides: TGTGCCAGCAGTGCGACAGCTGAAGCTTTCTTT.

This clonotype was counted a few times. V usage is TRBV7-2 and J usage is TRBJ2-1; TRBD2 matches 8 bases. The CDR3 is 13 residues long. J gave up 8 bases and V 1 base, and 1 base lay outside the gene matches. In germline, CDR1 is SGHTA, CDR2 FQGNSA. The CDR3 loop is CASSLVRGDEQFF. CDR3 DNA sequence: TGTGCCAGCAGCTTAGTGCGGGGGGATGAGCAGTTCTTC.

The chain is built from TRBV18 and TRBJ2-1; 11 nucleotides align to TRBD2. V gave up 1 base and J gave up 0 bases; unmatched junction bases: 11. The CDR3 runs to 20 residues. Looked up from germline, CDR1 is KGHSH and CDR2 is LQKENI. The DNA of the CDR3 is TGTGCCAGCTCACCACTGGGACTAGCGGTGGGGGGGACCTCCTACAATGAGCAGTTCTTC. Encoded protein: CASSPLGLAVGGTSYNEQFF.

This clonotype turned up a few times. The chain couples TRBV28 to TRBJ2-1; tentative D call: TRBD2 (6 bases). The CDR3 has 13 residues. The germline V gene has CDR1 MDHEN and CDR2 SYDVKM. Trimming shortened V by 7 bases and J by 10 bases, and 17 bases separated the two germline ends. In DNA form, the CDR3 reads TGTGCCAGCACTATTCCCGGGACTCTAGAGCAGTTCTTC. Translating it yields CASTIPGTLEQFF. Filled out from reference TRBV28 and TRBJ2-1, the complete variable domain reads DVKVTQSSRYLVKRTGEKVFLECVQDMDHENMFWYRQDPGLGLRLIYFSYDVKMKEKGDIPEGYSVSREKKERFSLILESASTNQTSMYLCASTIPGTLEQFFGPGTRLTVL.

There are a few counts of this clonotype. The V and J genes are TRBV6-1 and TRBJ2-1; no clear D gene. CDR3 length: 15 residues. Germline loops: CDR1 MNHNS, CDR2 SASEGT. Trimming shortened V by 6 bases and J by 4 bases, and 16 bases separated the two germline ends. CDR3 region: CASRPQASGYNEQFF. The CDR3 region has the DNA TGTGCCAGCAGGCCCCAGGCGTCGGGTTACAATGAGCAGTTCTTC.

This clonotype was detected only a few times. This chain links TRBV12-3 or TRBV12-4 with TRBJ1-6; TRBD1 matches 7 bases. Unmatched junction bases numbered 7, after V lost 8 bases and J lost 6 bases. There are 14 residues in the CDR3. The CDR3 loop is CASGHRDSNSPLHF. CDR3 DNA sequence: TGTGCCAGCGGGCACCGGGACAGTAATTCACCCCTCCACTTT.

The chain carries TRBV7-9 and TRBJ2-7, with 7 bases aligning to TRBD2. The germline gives CDR1 SEHNR, CDR2 FQNEAQ (reference sequence). The CDR3 covers 14 residues. Trimming removed 3 bases from V and 3 bases from J; junction bases left unmatched: 5. CDR3 coding DNA: TGTGCCAGCAGCTTCGCGGGGGATTTCTACGAGCAGTACTTC. Protein product: CASSFAGDFYEQYF.

The CDR3 coding sequence is TGTGCCAGCAGCACTAGCGCGTCCTCCTACAATGAGCAGTTCTTC. Its protein product is CASSTSASSYNEQFF. The chain combines TRBV7-3 with TRBJ2-1, with 7 bases matching TRBD2. Germline V gives CDR1 SGHTA, CDR2 FQGTGA. V lost 5 bases to trimming and J lost 0 bases; unmatched junction nucleotides: 4. This CDR3 is 15 amino acids long.

The chain carries TRBV7-2 and TRBJ2-1; D is unclear. Between the trimmed V and J ends, which lost 6 bases and 4 bases, there was a span of 10 bases. The CDR3 covers 13 residues. CDR1 and CDR2 from the germline V gene are SGHTA and FQGNSA. Here the CDR3 reads CASRPYLYNEQFF. The DNA of the CDR3 is TGTGCCAGCAGGCCCTATTTATACAATGAGCAGTTCTTC.

Written as DNA, the CDR3 is TGTGCCAGCTCACCAGGTGCCCAGGGAGGCGCTAATGAAAAACTGTTTTTT. It specifies CASSPGAQGGANEKLFF. The chain joins TRBV18 to TRBJ1-4; D perhaps matches TRBD1 (5 bases). The CDR3 covers 17 residues. Germline V CDR1 and CDR2: KGHSH, LQKENI. Trimming left V 2 bases short and J 3 bases short, with 16 bases between.

The V and J genes are TRBV14 and TRBJ2-1, with D uncertain. The CDR3 totals 15 residues. V lost 1 base and J lost 3, with 10 bases in between. Germline CDR1 reads SGHDN; CDR2 reads FVKESK. The CDR3 coding sequence is TGTGCCAGCAGCCAAGTAATATCTATCTACAATGAGCAGTTCTTC. Protein sequence: CASSQVISIYNEQFF.

The genes are TRBV20-1 and TRBJ2-1; 7 positions match TRBD1. The V gene end was trimmed by 7 bases and the J gene end by 0 bases; junction bases not matched to a gene: 6. From germline, CDR1 is DFQATT and CDR2 SNEGSKA (reference sequence). CDR3 length: 14 residues. In nucleotides, the CDR3 is TGCAGTGGTATCGGGGACAGCTCCTACAATGAGCAGTTCTTC. It specifies CSGIGDSSYNEQFF.

J is TRBJ2-7 and V is TRBV12-3 or TRBV12-4; possibly TRBD1 or TRBD2 for D (5 bases each). Trimming removed 6 bases from V and 1 base from J, with 16 bases in between. This CDR3 has 15 residues. The CDR3 sequence: CASSLRETLSYEQYF. The DNA for the CDR3 is TGTGCCAGCAGCCTCAGGGAGACCTTGTCCTACGAGCAGTACTTC.

This clonotype has more than one count but fewer than ten. The J gene is TRBJ2-7, the V gene TRBV20-1, with D unclear. This CDR3 comprises 11 residues. V was shortened by 4 bases and J by 6 bases, with 10 bases between the two germline ends. Germline V gene lookup returns CDR1 DFQATT and CDR2 SNEGSKA (reference sequence). CDR3 DNA sequence: TGCAGTGCTATTTCTTGGTCCGAGCAGTACTTC. This gives the protein CSAISWSEQYF.

This rearrangement joins TRBV5-1 to TRBJ2-1; 8 bases line up with TRBD2. From germline, CDR1 is SGHRS and CDR2 YFSETQ. J gave up 5 bases and V 3 bases, and 10 bases lay outside the gene matches. There are 16 residues in the CDR3. CDR3 sequence (DNA): TGCGCCAGCAGCTCGAACGGAGCGGGAGCGGACAATGAGCAGTTCTTC. This encodes CASSSNGAGADNEQFF.

This rearrangement joins TRBV20-1 to TRBJ2-1; 7 bases fit TRBD2. V lost 6 bases, J lost 0 bases, and 8 bases stayed unmatched. CDR1 DFQATT and CDR2 SNEGSKA come from the germline V gene (reference sequence). This CDR3 comprises 15 residues. CDR3 in amino acids: CSADPVAGSYNEQFF. CDR3 sequence (DNA): TGCAGTGCCGACCCAGTAGCGGGCTCCTACAATGAGCAGTTCTTC.